A single sample gave rise to the 3 T cell receptor beta chains below, sequenced in a study of T-cell reconstitution after alpha-beta-depleted transplantation in children. Unique molecular identifiers were built into the TCRbeta library. TCRdb passed the PCR reads through MiXCR, listing each CDR3 protein once. The sample lists about 200,000 distinct CDR3 sequences, around 8.4% occurring once. The specimen comprised PBMCs, mostly from graft donor cells, sampled 360 days after TCRalphabeta/CD19-depleted stem cell transplant. The receptors originated from a male patient under 10 years old who had a stem cell transplant for acute myeloid leukemia, so the T cells may come from the graft donor.

This clonotype was picked up a small number of times. The V call is TRBV5-1, the J call TRBJ2-1; unclear D gene. Trimming removed 1 base at V and 5 bases at J, with 7 bases between. The CDR3 extends over 13 amino acids. Germline V gene sequence: CDR1 SGHRS, CDR2 YFSETQ. The chain's CDR3 is CASSLRWDNEQFF. The CDR3 DNA is TGCGCCAGCAGCTTGCGCTGGGACAATGAGCAGTTCTTC.

The table lists this clonotype with a few counts. The gene calls are TRBV5-1 and TRBJ2-3; TRBD2 agrees at 13 bases. This CDR3 comprises 17 residues. The V and J ends lost 4 bases and 0 bases, in that order; junction bases with no gene match: 5. The germline V gene has CDR1 SGHRS and CDR2 YFSETQ. CDR3 sequence reads: CASSPGTSGESTDTQYF. CDR3 sequence (DNA): TGCGCCAGCAGCCCCGGGACTAGCGGGGAGAGCACAGATACGCAGTATTTT.

This sequence joins TRBV20-1 and TRBJ2-5; 7 bases line up with TRBD2. Germline values: CDR1 DFQATT, CDR2 SNEGSKA (reference sequence). There are 12 residues in the CDR3. The CDR3 coding sequence is TGCTGTGTCGACCGGGGGGTACAGACCCAGTACTTC. Amino acids: CCVDRGVQTQYF.